This T cell receptor (beta chain) was recorded in a study of Ad26.COV2.S vaccination and SARS-CoV-2 variants. Study details: Once or twice, 56 days apart, Ad26.COV2.S was delivered intramuscularly. Study results and caveats: Those who received vaccine or placebo ended up with similar non-spike TCR breadth. Spike-specific TCR breadth was greater in vaccine than placebo recipients.

Sequencing used immunoSEQ multiplex PCR; TCRdb keeps in-frame clones, though not all of them. This table holds 400,000 to 450,000 clones, 75% to 95% found once. Looked up from germline, CDR1 is MGHRA and CDR2 is YSYEKL. Trimming removed 3 bases from V and 0 bases from J, with 8 bases in between. The CDR3 consists of 15 residues. Regarding treatment: about 20 received Ad26.COV2.S at low or high dose, single or two shots; roughly 5 received placebo; per-sample allocation not given. It was on day 63 after the first vaccine or placebo injection that samples were taken. Donation came from an adult in Boston who was aged 18-55 years. On this clone: The antigen is not known.

This chain links TRBV4-1 with TRBJ2-2; no definite D call. This material consisted of peripheral blood, taken in a trial of Ad26.COV2.S vaccine versus placebo. This TCR was sampled from a person aged 18-65 years who received the Ad26.COV2.S COVID-19 vaccine or a placebo. The CDR3 sequence is CASSHRATNTGELFF. The CDR3 DNA reads as TGCGCCAGCAGCCATCGGGCAACGAACACCGGGGAGCTGTTTTTT.